This T cell receptor (beta chain) was identified during a study of shared clonotypes between healthy human individuals. Per germline, CDR1 SQVTM and CDR2 ANQGSEA. CDR3 length equals 11 residues. Trimming removed 7 bases at V and 1 base at J, with 5 bases between. Only one count was recorded for this clone. Measured with immunoSEQ multiplex PCR; TCRdb has only the in-frame clones, and not every one. The data contain 1 million to 1.2 million clones, 60% to 80% of them singletons. The clonotype originates from a young man in good health. Some clones in this sample may be carry-over from other donors' samples. The material sequenced was memory CD4+ T cells from PBMCs. The subset was: CD45RA-negative fraction. V and J are TRBV29-1 and TRBJ2-4; no reliable D call. The CDR3 coding sequence is TGCAGCGGGGTTGCCAAAAACATTCAGTACTTC. Translating it yields CSGVAKNIQYF.